Below, 20 T cell receptor beta chains from the same sample are listed, as sequenced in a study of blood T cell repertoires in COVID-19. Assay: immunoSEQ multiplex PCR; the TCRdb copy retains only in-frame clones and omits some. This sample yields 150,000 to 250,000 clones, of which around 87% are seen a single time; around 2.3% belongs to the top ten. What was sequenced was PBMCs or T cells enriched from blood (not recorded which). These receptors came from a woman in her 30s who had recovered from COVID-19.

This clone appeared once. The V call is TRBV30, the J call TRBJ1-1, with D possibly TRBD1 on 5 matching bases. V dropped 3 bases and J dropped 0 bases, with 17 bases sitting between them. Germline V gene data show CDR1 as GTSNPN and CDR2 as SVGIG (reference sequence). The CDR3 is 16 amino acids. The CDR3 coding sequence is TGTGCCTGGAGGGGGAGGGACGGTCTTTTGAACACTGAAGCTTTCTTT. This sequence encodes CAWRGRDGLLNTEAFF.

This clone was observed a single time. The chain recombines TRBV3-1 (or the pseudogene TRBV3-2) with TRBJ1-6, with 8 bases fitting TRBD1. Per the germline V gene, CDR1 is LGHDT and CDR2 is YNNKEL (reference sequence). J gave up 9 bases and V 6 bases, and 7 bases lay outside the gene matches. The CDR3 spans 14 residues. The CDR3, as DNA: TGTGCCAGCAGTGCCGTGGACAGGGTTTCACCCCTCCACTTT. Protein product: CASSAVDRVSPLHF.

This clone showed up just a few times. The chain has TRBV7-2 and TRBJ2-7; TRBD1 might be the D (5 bases). Germline CDR1 reads SGHTA; CDR2 reads FQGNSA. The CDR3 totals 12 residues. V lost 9 bases and J lost 0, with 9 bases in between. The CDR3, as DNA: TGTGCCAGTAGACAGAGCTCCTACGAGCAGTACTTC. It codes for CASRQSSYEQYF. Combining the CDR3 with reference TRBV7-2 and TRBJ2-7 gives the whole variable domain GAGVSQSPSNKVTEKGKDVELRCDPISGHTALYWYRQSLGQGLEFLIYFQGNSAPDKSGLPSDRFSAERTGGSVSTLTIQRTQQEDSAVYLCASRQSSYEQYFGPGTRLTVT.

This clone showed up just a few times. The chain's CDR3 is CASSLGAVSQETQYF. The CDR3 DNA is TGTGCCAGCAGCTTAGGAGCTGTATCCCAAGAGACCCAGTACTTC. The chain uses TRBV7-6 and TRBJ2-5; no definite D call. This CDR3 is 15 amino acids long. Germline loops: CDR1 SGHVS, CDR2 FNYEAQ. V was trimmed by 1 base and J by 1 base, leaving 10 bases between them.

V is TRBV7-2 and J is TRBJ1-1; 8 bases are shared with TRBD1. The CDR3 contains 13 residues. Looked up from germline, CDR1 is SGHTA and CDR2 is FQGNSA. V trimming: 5 bases; J trimming: 11 bases; junction bases outside the gene matches: 10. The CDR3 sequence: CASSATGGREAFF. The CDR3 region has the DNA TGTGCCAGCAGCGCAACAGGGGGTAGAGAGGCTTTCTTT.

V gene TRBV18 combines with J gene TRBJ1-2; 10 bases match TRBD1. This CDR3 has 16 amino acids. Germline V gives CDR1 KGHSH, CDR2 LQKENI. With 6 bases clipped from V and 6 bases from J, the junction kept 13 bases outside the gene matches. CDR3 loop: CASSLGQGVRSNGYTF. The CDR3 bases are TGTGCCAGCTCCCTCGGACAGGGGGTCCGGAGCAATGGCTACACCTTC.

The chain recombines TRBV7-9 with TRBJ1-4; 9 nucleotides match TRBD1. The CDR3 runs to 19 residues. Germline loops: CDR1 SEHNR, CDR2 FQNEAQ (reference sequence). With 5 bases clipped from V and 3 bases from J, the junction kept 16 bases outside the gene matches. The CDR3 sequence is CASSVGALQGAGANEKLFF. The CDR3 nucleotides are TGTGCCAGCAGCGTGGGGGCATTACAGGGGGCCGGAGCTAATGAAAAACTGTTTTTT.

DNA of the CDR3: TGTGCCAGCAGTGCGACAGGGGGCATTCAGCCCCAGCATTTT. This translates into CASSATGGIQPQHF. This chain joins TRBV2 and TRBJ1-5; 10 bases are a match to TRBD1. CDR1 and CDR2 from the germline V gene are SNHLY and FYNNEI. This CDR3 spans 14 amino acids. V lost 4 bases and J lost 6; bases outside the gene matches: 3.

This clone was seen just once. A much larger clone differs from this one at a single base, so this may be a read error. This CDR3 is also generated by other DNA sequences in the sample. The V and J genes are TRBV5-6 and TRBJ2-7, with D perhaps matching TRBD1 (6 bases). The CDR3 runs 14 residues. V was pared by 4 bases and J by 5 bases, with 16 bases between. The V gene's germline CDR1 is SGHDT and CDR2 YYEEEE. DNA for the CDR3: TGTGCCAGCAGCGTAACAGGGTTTTTGGACGAGCAGTACTTC. Translated, it gives CASSVTGFLDEQYF.

This chain links TRBV9 with TRBJ1-1; D remains ambiguous. V dropped 3 bases and J dropped 1 base, with 10 bases sitting between them. Germline loops: CDR1 SGDLS, CDR2 YYNGEE. The CDR3 has 14 residues. CDR3 sequence (DNA): TGTGCCAGCAGCGGTTGGGAGGGGAACACTGAAGCTTTCTTT. Its translation is CASSGWEGNTEAFF.

The sample holds a few counts of this clone. The chain recombines TRBV25-1 with TRBJ1-2; no reliable D call. V lost 2 bases, J lost 4 bases, and 8 bases lay in between. From germline, CDR1 is MGHDK and CDR2 SYGVNS. CDR3 length equals 13 residues. The CDR3 here is CASSEGLIYGYTF. CDR3 DNA: TGTGCCAGCAGTGAAGGACTCATCTATGGCTACACCTTC.

The CDR3 spells CASSRGAGEGEQYF. In DNA form, the CDR3 reads TGTGCCAGCAGCCGGGGGGCGGGAGAGGGTGAGCAGTACTTC. The chain carries TRBV11-2 and TRBJ2-7, with a possible D match to TRBD2 (7 bases). Trimming cost V 5 bases and J 7 bases, with 18 bases left between them. CDR3 length: 14 amino acids. Per the germline V gene, CDR1 is SGHAT and CDR2 is FQNNGV.

CDR3 DNA: TGTGCCACCAGCAGACATTCAGGACTAGCGGGAGGGCGCTCTGGGGCCAACGTCCTGACTTTC. As protein: CATSRHSGLAGGRSGANVLTF. The chain carries TRBV15 and TRBJ2-6; 15 nucleotides line up with TRBD2. CDR1 and CDR2 (germline): LNHNV, YYDKDF (reference sequence). V trimming: 2 bases; J trimming: 0 bases; junction bases outside the gene matches: 8. CDR3 length: 21 amino acids. Supplemented by reference TRBV15 and TRBJ2-6, the full variable domain reads DAMVIQNPRYQVTQFGKPVTLSCSQTLNHNVMYWYQQKSSQAPKLLFHYYDKDFNNEADTPDNFQSRRPNTSFCFLDIRSPGLGDTAMYLCATSRHSGLAGGRSGANVLTFGAGSRLTVL.

For the CDR3, the DNA is TGTGCCAGCAGCTTAGGACAGGAAGAGCAGCCCCAGCATTTT. This gives the protein CASSLGQEEQPQHF. The gene calls are TRBV7-2 and TRBJ1-5, with a possible D match to TRBD1 (6 bases). With 1 base removed from V and 7 bases from J, the gap between germline ends came to 11 bases. Germline CDR1 SGHTA, CDR2 FQGNSA. CDR3 length: 14 residues. The whole variable domain, remainder taken from reference TRBV7-2 and TRBJ1-5, is GAGVSQSPSNKVTEKGKDVELRCDPISGHTALYWYRQSLGQGLEFLIYFQGNSAPDKSGLPSDRFSAERTGGSVSTLTIQRTQQEDSAVYLCASSLGQEEQPQHFGDGTRLSIL.

J is TRBJ1-1 and V is TRBV5-6; 7 nucleotides line up with TRBD1. This CDR3 comprises 15 residues. Germline CDR1 and CDR2: SGHDT and YYEEEE. The J segment lost 4 bases and the V segment lost 4 bases, leaving 10 bases of the junction unmatched. CDR3 coding DNA: TGTGCCAGCAGCGGCCCACAGGGGTTAGGCACTGAAGCTTTCTTT. Amino acids: CASSGPQGLGTEAFF.

CDR3 in amino acids: CASSQNRLAGSYEQYF. CDR3 DNA sequence: TGTGCCAGCAGCCAGAATCGACTAGCGGGATCGTATGAGCAGTACTTC. J is TRBJ2-7 and V is TRBV7-9; 11 positions match TRBD2. CDR1 is SEHNR, CDR2 FQNEAQ, per germline (reference sequence). The V gene end was trimmed by 5 bases and the J gene end by 7 bases; junction bases not matched to a gene: 13. There are 16 residues in the CDR3.

The gene calls are TRBV2 and TRBJ2-7, with 7 bases aligning to TRBD2. Trimming at V came to 9 bases and at J to 6 bases, leaving 8 bases not matched to a gene. CDR3 length: 12 residues. Germline CDR1 reads SNHLY; CDR2 reads FYNNEI. CDR3 loop: CASRGLAGEQYF. Written as DNA, the CDR3 is TGTGCCAGTAGGGGATTAGCGGGCGAGCAGTACTTC.

This chain links TRBV25-1 with TRBJ2-2; 9 positions match TRBD1. After removal of 1 base from V and 4 bases from J, the junction contained 10 bases not matched to a gene. Germline CDR1 MGHDK, CDR2 SYGVNS. This CDR3 contains 18 residues. The CDR3 spells CASSESRWDRVGTGELFF. CDR3 DNA: TGTGCCAGCAGTGAATCGAGGTGGGACAGGGTCGGCACCGGGGAGCTGTTTTTT.

With regard to this clone: This specimen includes other DNA sequences encoding the same CDR3. This sequence joins TRBV5-1 and TRBJ1-2; D is perhaps TRBD1 (5 bases). CDR1 SGHRS and CDR2 YFSETQ come from the germline V gene. The CDR3 length is 13 residues. Trimming took 2 bases from V and 6 from J, leaving 11 bases between them. The CDR3 region has the DNA TGCGCCAGCAGCTTTCAAGGGGAGGATGGCTACACCTTC. This encodes CASSFQGEDGYTF.

The chain uses TRBV7-9 and TRBJ1-1; TRBD1 aligns across 7 bases. CDR3 length: 16 residues. From germline, CDR1 is SEHNR and CDR2 FQNEAQ (reference sequence). Germline trimming cut 2 bases from V and 1 base from J; bases unmatched to any gene: 7. The CDR3 is CASSLSHPGGNTEAFF. The CDR3 nucleotides read TGTGCCAGCAGCTTAAGTCATCCAGGGGGGAACACTGAAGCTTTCTTT.